The entry below gives a single TCR beta chain sequence along with its context. The antigen is undetermined. This entry comes from a study of Graves' ophthalmopathy and Graves' hyperthyroidism. Study overall: There was a collection of peripheral blood at initial diagnosis, before any treatment. Whole-study findings and limits: Among expanded thyroid clonotypes above 0.001 frequency, most also occurred in blood.

V shed 0 bases and J 3 bases; nucleotides not matched to a gene: 2. Germline V gene data show CDR1 as SGHRS and CDR2 as YFSETQ. This CDR3 is built from 15 residues. Exclusion criteria comprised other autoimmune diseases, uncontrolled infections, pregnancy or lactation in patients. Diagnosis relied on clinical symptoms, serum thyroxine, TRAb, thyroid ultrasound and orbital computed tomography. CDR3 regions of TCR beta were amplified from RNA transcripts. The first-round RT-PCR employed HTBI primers together with the Qiagen OneStep RT-PCR kit. A multiplex PCR was then performed as the second round. MiXCR was run by TCRdb on the multiplex PCR reads, yielding one entry per CDR3 protein. This table has about 370,000 distinct CDR3 sequences, 15% to 20% appearing once.

The gene calls are TRBV5-1 and TRBJ2-7; 11 nucleotides match TRBD2. Sequencing was carried out using peripheral blood. This clonotype was obtained from a woman aged 18-29 years with Graves' ophthalmopathy. The CDR3 nucleotides read TGCGCCAGCAGCTTGGTTGGGACTAGCGGCTACGAGCAGTACTTC. Amino acid sequence: CASSLVGTSGYEQYF.